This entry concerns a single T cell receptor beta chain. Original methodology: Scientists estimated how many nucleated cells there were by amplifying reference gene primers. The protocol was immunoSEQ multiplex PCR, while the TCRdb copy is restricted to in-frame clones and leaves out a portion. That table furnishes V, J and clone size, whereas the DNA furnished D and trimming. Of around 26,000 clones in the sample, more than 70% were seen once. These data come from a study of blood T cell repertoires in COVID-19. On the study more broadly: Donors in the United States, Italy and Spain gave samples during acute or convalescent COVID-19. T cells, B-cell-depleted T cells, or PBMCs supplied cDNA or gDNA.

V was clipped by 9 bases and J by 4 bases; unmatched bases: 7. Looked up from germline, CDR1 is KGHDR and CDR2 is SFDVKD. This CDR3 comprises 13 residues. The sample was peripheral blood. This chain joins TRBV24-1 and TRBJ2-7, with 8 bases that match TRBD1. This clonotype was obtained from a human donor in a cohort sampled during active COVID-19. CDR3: CATAETGVYEQYF. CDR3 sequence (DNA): TGTGCCACCGCAGAGACAGGGGTTTACGAGCAGTACTTC.